This TCR beta chain is from a study of response to subunit inactivated influenza vaccine. Study-level points and caveats: It was suggested by the authors that few new T cells are recruited by each seasonal influenza vaccination.

MiXCR, run by TCRdb on the RT-PCR reads, gives a single entry per CDR3 protein. The table includes approximately 300,000 distinct CDR3 sequences, about 20% detected once. V lost 7 bases to trimming and J lost 7 bases, with 11 bases between them. Germline V gives CDR1 MDHEN, CDR2 SYDVKM. The CDR3 contains 12 residues. As to this clonotype: Its antigen is still unknown.

Sequences were derived from PBMCs from blood, sampled about 20 months after vaccination. This receptor was identified in a man aged 50 to 75 who received an inactivated influenza vaccine. The rearrangement joins TRBV28 to TRBJ2-1; D uncertain. CDR3 DNA sequence: TGTGCCAGCACGCCTGGCATGAATGAGCAGTTCTTC. Translated: CASTPGMNEQFF. Full variable domain (rest looked up from reference TRBV28 and TRBJ2-1): DVKVTQSSRYLVKRTGEKVFLECVQDMDHENMFWYRQDPGLGLRLIYFSYDVKMKEKGDIPEGYSVSREKKERFSLILESASTNQTSMYLCASTPGMNEQFFGPGTRLTVL.